Listed here is a single T cell receptor (beta chain). Antigen: not known. The protocol was immunoSEQ multiplex PCR, while the TCRdb copy is restricted to in-frame clones and leaves out a portion. The sample yields 550,000 to 800,000 clones, 90% seen once. The data belong to a study of shared clonotypes between healthy human individuals. Study information: The plates for each donor numbered three CD4 naive, three CD4 memory, two CD8 naive and one CD8 memory. Study observations and caveats: Naive subsets typically showed greater estimated richness than memory subsets. In four donors, about 5% of naive CD4 clonotypes appeared in common.

J lost 4 bases, V lost 0 bases, and 6 bases had no gene match. The CDR3 runs 16 residues. Germline assignment: CDR1 MNHEY and CDR2 SVGAGI. This receptor was taken from a man younger than 35 in good health. Some clones in this sample may be carry-over from other donors' samples. Specimen: memory CD8+ T cells from PBMCs. The subset: CD45RO+ cells pooled with CCR7-negative TemRA cells. The chain recombines TRBV6-5 with TRBJ2-5, with 9 bases matching TRBD1. CDR3 residues: CASSYSRTGVRETQYF. The CDR3 nucleotides are TGTGCCAGCAGTTACTCGAGGACAGGGGTCCGAGAGACCCAGTACTTC.